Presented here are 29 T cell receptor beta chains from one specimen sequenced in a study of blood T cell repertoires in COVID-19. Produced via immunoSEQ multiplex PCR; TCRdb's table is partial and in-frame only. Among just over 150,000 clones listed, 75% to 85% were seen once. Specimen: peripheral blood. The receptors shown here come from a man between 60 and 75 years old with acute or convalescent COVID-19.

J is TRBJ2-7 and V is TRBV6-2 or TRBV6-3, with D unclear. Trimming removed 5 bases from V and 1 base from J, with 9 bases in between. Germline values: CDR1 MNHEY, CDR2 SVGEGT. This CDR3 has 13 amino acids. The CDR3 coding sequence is TGTGCCAGCAGTATCACGCGTTCCTACGAGCAGTACTTC. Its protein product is CASSITRSYEQYF.

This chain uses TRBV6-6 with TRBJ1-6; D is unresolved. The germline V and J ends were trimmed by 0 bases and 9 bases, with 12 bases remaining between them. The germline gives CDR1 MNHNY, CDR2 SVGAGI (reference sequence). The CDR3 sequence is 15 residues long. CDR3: CASSYSPDTSSPLHF. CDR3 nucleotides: TGTGCCAGCAGTTACTCCCCCGACACCAGTTCACCCCTCCACTTT.

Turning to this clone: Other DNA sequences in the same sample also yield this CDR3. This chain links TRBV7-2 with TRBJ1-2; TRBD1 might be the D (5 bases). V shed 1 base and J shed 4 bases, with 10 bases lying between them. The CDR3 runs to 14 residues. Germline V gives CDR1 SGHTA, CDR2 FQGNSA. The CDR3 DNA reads TGTGCCAGCAGCTTAGGGGGCGGACCCTATGGCTACACCTTC. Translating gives CASSLGGGPYGYTF.

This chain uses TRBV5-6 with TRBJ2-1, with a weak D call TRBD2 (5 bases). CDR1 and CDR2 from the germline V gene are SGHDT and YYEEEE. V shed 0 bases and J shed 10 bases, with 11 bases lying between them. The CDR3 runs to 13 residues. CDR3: CASSLGRRGEQFF. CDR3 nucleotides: TGTGCCAGCAGCTTGGGGAGGCGAGGCGAGCAGTTCTTC.

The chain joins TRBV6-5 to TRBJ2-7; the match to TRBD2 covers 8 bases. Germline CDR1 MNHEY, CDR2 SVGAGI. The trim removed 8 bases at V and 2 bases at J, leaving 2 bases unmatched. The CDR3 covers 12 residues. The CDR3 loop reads CASRGGTYEQYF. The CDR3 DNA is TGTGCCAGCCGGGGGGGCACCTACGAGCAGTACTTC.

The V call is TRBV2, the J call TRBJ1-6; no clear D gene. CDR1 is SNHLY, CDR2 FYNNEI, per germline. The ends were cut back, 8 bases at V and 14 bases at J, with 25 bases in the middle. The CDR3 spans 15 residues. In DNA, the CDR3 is TGTGCCAGCCGGCTCGACGGACTCTTGACGTCGGCCCTCCACTTT. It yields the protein CASRLDGLLTSALHF.

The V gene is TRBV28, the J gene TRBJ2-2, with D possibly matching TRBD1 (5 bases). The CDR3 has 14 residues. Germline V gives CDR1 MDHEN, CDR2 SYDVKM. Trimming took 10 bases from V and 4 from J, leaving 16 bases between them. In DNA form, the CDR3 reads TGTGCCACCCTTTTGGGGCGAAGCACCGGGGAGCTGTTTTTT. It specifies CATLLGRSTGELFF.

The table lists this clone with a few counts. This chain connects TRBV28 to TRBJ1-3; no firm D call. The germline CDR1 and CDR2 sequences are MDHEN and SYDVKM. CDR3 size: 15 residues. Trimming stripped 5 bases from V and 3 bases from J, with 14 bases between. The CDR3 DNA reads TGTGCCAGCAGTCCCGGCCGCGGGGTTGGAAACACCATATATTTT. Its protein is CASSPGRGVGNTIYF. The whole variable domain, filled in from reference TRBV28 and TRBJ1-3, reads DVKVTQSSRYLVKRTGEKVFLECVQDMDHENMFWYRQDPGLGLRLIYFSYDVKMKEKGDIPEGYSVSREKKERFSLILESASTNQTSMYLCASSPGRGVGNTIYFGEGSWLTVV.

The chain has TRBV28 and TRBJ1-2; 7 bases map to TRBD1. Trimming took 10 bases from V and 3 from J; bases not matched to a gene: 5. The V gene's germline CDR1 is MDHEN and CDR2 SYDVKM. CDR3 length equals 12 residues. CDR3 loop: CATSGTDYGYTF. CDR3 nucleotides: TGTGCCACTTCCGGGACAGACTATGGCTACACCTTC.

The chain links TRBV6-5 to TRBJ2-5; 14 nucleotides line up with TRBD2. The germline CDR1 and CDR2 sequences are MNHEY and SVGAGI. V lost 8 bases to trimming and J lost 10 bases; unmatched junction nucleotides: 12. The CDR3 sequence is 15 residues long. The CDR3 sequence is CASGGTGLAGEGQYF. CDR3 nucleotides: TGTGCCAGCGGGGGTACGGGACTAGCGGGAGAGGGCCAGTACTTC.

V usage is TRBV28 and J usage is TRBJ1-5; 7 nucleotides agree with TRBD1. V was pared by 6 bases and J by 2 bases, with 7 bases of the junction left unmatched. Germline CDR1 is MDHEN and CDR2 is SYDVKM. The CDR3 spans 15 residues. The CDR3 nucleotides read TGTGCCAGCAGATCCTCCGGGACAGGCAATCAGCCCCAGCATTTT. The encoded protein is CASRSSGTGNQPQHF. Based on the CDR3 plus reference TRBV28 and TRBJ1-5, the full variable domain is DVKVTQSSRYLVKRTGEKVFLECVQDMDHENMFWYRQDPGLGLRLIYFSYDVKMKEKGDIPEGYSVSREKKERFSLILESASTNQTSMYLCASRSSGTGNQPQHFGDGTRLSIL.

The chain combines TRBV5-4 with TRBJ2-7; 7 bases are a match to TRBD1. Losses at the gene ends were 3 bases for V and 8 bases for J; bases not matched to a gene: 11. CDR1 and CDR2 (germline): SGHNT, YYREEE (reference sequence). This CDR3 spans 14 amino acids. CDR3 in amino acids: CASSSRDRVGQQYF. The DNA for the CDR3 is TGTGCCAGCAGCTCCCGGGACAGAGTCGGGCAGCAGTACTTC.

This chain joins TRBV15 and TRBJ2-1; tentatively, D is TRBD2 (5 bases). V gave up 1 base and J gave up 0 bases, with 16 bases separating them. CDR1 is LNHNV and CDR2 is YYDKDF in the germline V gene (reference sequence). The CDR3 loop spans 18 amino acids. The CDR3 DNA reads TGTGCCACCAGCAGAGCCTCCGGACTCAGGAGCTCCTACAATGAGCAGTTCTTC. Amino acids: CATSRASGLRSSYNEQFF.

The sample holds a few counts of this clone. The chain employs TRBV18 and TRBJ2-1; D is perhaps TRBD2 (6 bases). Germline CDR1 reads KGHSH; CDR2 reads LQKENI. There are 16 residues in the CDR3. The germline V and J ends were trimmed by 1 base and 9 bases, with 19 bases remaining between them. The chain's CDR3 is CASSPQGPSVQAEQFF. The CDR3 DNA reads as TGTGCCAGCTCACCACAAGGGCCTAGCGTCCAAGCTGAGCAGTTCTTC.

Here the CDR3 reads CASSATGANTGELFF. In nucleotides, the CDR3 is TGCGCCAGCAGCGCGACAGGGGCCAACACCGGGGAGCTGTTTTTT. The chain recombines TRBV5-1 with TRBJ2-2, with 8 nucleotides matching TRBD1. Per the germline V gene, CDR1 is SGHRS and CDR2 is YFSETQ. V lost 4 bases, J lost 2 bases, and 4 bases stayed unmatched. This CDR3 has 15 residues.

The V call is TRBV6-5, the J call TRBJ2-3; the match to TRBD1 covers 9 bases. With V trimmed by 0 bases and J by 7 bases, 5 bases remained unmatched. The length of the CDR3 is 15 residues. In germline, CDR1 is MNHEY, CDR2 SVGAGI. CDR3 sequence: CASSYSDRGDNTQYF. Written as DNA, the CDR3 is TGTGCCAGCAGTTACTCGGACAGGGGAGACAATACGCAGTATTTT.

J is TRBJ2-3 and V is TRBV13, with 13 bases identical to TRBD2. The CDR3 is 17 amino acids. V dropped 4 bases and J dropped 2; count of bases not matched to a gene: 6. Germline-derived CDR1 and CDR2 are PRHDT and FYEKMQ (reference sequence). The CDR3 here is CASSSSTSGGFTDTQYF. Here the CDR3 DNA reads TGTGCCAGCAGCTCTTCGACTAGCGGGGGGTTCACAGATACGCAGTATTTT.

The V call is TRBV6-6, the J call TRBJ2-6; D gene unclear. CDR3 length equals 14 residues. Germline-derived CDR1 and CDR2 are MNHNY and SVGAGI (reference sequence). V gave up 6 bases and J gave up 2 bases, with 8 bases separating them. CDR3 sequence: CASSRLTGANVLTF. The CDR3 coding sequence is TGTGCCAGCAGCCGCCTAACTGGGGCCAACGTCCTGACTTTC.

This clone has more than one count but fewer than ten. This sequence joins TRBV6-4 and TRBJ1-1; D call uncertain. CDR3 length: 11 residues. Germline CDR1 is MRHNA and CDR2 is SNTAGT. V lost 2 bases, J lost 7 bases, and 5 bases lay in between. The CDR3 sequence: CASSDGLEAFF. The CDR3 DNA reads TGTGCCAGCAGTGACGGGCTTGAAGCTTTCTTT.

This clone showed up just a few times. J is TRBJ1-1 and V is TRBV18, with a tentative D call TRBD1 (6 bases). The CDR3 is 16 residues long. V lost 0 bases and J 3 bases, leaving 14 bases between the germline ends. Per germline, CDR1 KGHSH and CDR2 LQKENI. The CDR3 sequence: CASSPPGVQGHTEAFF. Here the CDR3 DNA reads TGTGCCAGCTCACCACCGGGCGTACAGGGTCACACTGAAGCTTTCTTT.

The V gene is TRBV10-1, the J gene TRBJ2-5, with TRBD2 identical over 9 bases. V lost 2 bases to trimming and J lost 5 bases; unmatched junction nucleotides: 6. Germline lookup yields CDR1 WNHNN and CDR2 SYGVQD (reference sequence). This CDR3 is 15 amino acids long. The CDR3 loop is CASSEVSGGQETQYF. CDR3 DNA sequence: TGCGCCAGCAGTGAGGTTAGCGGGGGCCAGGAGACCCAGTACTTC.

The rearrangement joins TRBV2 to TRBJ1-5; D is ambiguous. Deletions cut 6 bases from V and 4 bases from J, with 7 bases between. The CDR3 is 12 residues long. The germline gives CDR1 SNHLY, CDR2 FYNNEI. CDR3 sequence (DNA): TGTGCCAGCAGGTTATCTAATCAGCCCCAGCATTTT. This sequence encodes CASRLSNQPQHF. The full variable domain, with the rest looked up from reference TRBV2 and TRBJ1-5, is EPEVTQTPSHQVTQMGQEVILRCVPISNHLYFYWYRQILGQKVEFLVSFYNNEISEKSEIFDDQFSVERPDGSNFTLKIRSTKLEDSAMYFCASRLSNQPQHFGDGTRLSIL.

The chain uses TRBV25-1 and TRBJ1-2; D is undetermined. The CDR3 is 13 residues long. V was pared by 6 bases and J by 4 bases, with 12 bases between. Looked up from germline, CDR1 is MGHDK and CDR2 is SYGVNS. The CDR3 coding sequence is TGTGCCAGCAGCGGAGACGGCTTCTATGGCTACACCTTC. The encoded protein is CASSGDGFYGYTF.

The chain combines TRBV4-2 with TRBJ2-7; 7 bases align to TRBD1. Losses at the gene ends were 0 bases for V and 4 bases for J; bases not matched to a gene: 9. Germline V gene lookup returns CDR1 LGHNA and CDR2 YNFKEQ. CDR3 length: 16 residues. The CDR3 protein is CASSQDGAGTVYEQYF. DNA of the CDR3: TGTGCCAGCAGCCAAGATGGGGCCGGGACAGTTTACGAGCAGTACTTC.

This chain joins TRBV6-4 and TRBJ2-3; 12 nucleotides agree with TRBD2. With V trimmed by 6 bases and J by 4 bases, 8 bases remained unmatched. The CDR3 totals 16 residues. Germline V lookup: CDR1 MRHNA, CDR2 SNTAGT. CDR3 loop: CASRETSGGPSDTQYF. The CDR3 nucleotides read TGTGCCAGCAGAGAAACTAGCGGGGGGCCCTCAGATACGCAGTATTTT.

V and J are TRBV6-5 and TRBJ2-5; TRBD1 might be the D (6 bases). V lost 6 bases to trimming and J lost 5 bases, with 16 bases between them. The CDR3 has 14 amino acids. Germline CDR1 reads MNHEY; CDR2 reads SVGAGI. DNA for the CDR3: TGTGCCAGCAGCCCAGGGGCTAGTATTGAGACCCAGTACTTC. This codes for CASSPGASIETQYF.

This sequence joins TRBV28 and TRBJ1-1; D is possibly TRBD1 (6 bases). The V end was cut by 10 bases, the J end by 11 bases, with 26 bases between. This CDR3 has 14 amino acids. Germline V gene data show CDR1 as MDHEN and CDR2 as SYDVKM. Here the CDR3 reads CAIRTPLPGQRAFF. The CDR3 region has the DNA TGTGCCATCCGGACACCCTTACCGGGACAACGGGCTTTCTTT.

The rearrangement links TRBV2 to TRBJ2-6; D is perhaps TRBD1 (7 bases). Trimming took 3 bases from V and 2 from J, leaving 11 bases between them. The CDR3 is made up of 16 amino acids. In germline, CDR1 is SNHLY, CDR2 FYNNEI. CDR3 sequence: CASSDFRGAGANVLTF. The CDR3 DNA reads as TGTGCCAGCAGTGATTTCAGGGGGGCTGGGGCCAACGTCCTGACTTTC.

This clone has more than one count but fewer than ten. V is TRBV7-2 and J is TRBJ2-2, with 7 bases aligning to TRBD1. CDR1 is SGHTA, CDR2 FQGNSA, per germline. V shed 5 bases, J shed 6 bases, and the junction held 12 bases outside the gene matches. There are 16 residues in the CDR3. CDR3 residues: CASSLHRGWGSGELFF. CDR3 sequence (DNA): TGTGCCAGCAGCCTCCACAGGGGATGGGGTTCCGGGGAGCTGTTTTTT.